What follows are 3 T cell receptor beta chains derived from one specimen sequenced in a study of CD8 T cells in Susac syndrome. Random hexamers served to reverse transcribe roughly 0.45 to 1 ug RNA. MiXCR was run by TCRdb on the immunoSEQ multiplex PCR reads, yielding one entry per CDR3 protein. The data hold 150,000 to 200,000 distinct CDR3 sequences, with around 94% observed a single time. Sequencing used CD4+ T cells from PBMCs. The source of these receptors is a human donor in good health.

The chain uses TRBV10-3 and TRBJ2-3; 8 nucleotides match TRBD2. Unmatched junction bases numbered 4, after V lost 7 bases and J lost 10 bases. Germline V gene data show CDR1 as ENHRY and CDR2 as SYGVKD. The CDR3 runs 11 residues. DNA for the CDR3: TGTGCCATCATGACTAGCGAAGCGCAGTATTTT. It codes for CAIMTSEAQYF.

This clonotype was counted between two and nine times. The chain employs TRBV6-5 and TRBJ2-7, with unresolved D. The CDR3 length is 13 residues. Germline CDR1 and CDR2: MNHEY and SVGAGI. V lost 1 base, J lost 6 bases, and 10 bases lay in between. CDR3 nucleotides: TGTGCCAGCAGTTACTATCGGGCCGCCGAGCAGTACTTC. This gives the protein CASSYYRAAEQYF.

The genes are TRBV20-1 and TRBJ1-1; D uncertain. The V gene's germline CDR1 is DFQATT and CDR2 SNEGSKA (reference sequence). V shed 6 bases and J shed 0 bases, with 11 bases lying between them. The CDR3 loop spans 13 amino acids. CDR3 protein: CSAAQSMNTEAFF. CDR3 DNA sequence: TGCAGTGCAGCACAAAGCATGAACACTGAAGCTTTCTTT.